This T cell receptor (beta chain) was sequenced for a study of blood T cell repertoires in COVID-19. Using immunoSEQ multiplex PCR, the repertoire was profiled, and TCRdb retains in-frame clones only, with some absent. The sample has about 340,000 clones, roughly 90% seen once. The sequencing input was PBMCs or T cells enriched from blood (not recorded which). The TCR was taken from a woman aged 25 to 39 who had recovered from COVID-19.

CDR3 nucleotide sequence: TGTGCCAGCAGCCCCGTCCCCGGGTTCTACGAGCAGTACTTC. Its protein is CASSPVPGFYEQYF. This chain links TRBV7-2 with TRBJ2-7, with D unclear. CDR3 size: 14 residues. CDR1 SGHTA and CDR2 FQGNSA come from the germline V gene. Trimming took off 5 bases at V and 3 bases at J, with 14 bases between the two ends.